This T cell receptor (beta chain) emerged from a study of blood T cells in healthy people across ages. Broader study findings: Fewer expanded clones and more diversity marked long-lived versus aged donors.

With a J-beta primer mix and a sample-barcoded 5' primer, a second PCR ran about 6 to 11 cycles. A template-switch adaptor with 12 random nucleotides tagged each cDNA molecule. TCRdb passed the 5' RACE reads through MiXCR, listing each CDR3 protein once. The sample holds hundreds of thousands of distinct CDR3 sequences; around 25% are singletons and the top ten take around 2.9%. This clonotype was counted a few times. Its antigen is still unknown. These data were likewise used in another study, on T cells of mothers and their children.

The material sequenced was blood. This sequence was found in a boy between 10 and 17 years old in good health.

For the CDR3, the DNA is TGTGCCAGCAGCCCCGGGCGGGGGGGAACGTCGCCCCTCCACTTT. Its translation: CASSPGRGGTSPLHF. The chain is built from TRBV7-6 and TRBJ1-6, with D perhaps matching TRBD1 (5 bases). CDR3 length: 15 amino acids. Germline V gene sequence: CDR1 SGHVS, CDR2 FNYEAQ. Trimming removed 5 bases at V and 13 bases at J, with 21 bases between. Full variable domain (remainder filled in from reference TRBV7-6 and TRBJ1-6): GAGVSQSPRYKVTKRGQDVALRCDPISGHVSLYWYRQALGQGPEFLTYFNYEAQQDKSGLPNDRFSAERPEGSISTLTIQRTEQRDSAMYRCASSPGRGGTSPLHFGNGTRLTVT.